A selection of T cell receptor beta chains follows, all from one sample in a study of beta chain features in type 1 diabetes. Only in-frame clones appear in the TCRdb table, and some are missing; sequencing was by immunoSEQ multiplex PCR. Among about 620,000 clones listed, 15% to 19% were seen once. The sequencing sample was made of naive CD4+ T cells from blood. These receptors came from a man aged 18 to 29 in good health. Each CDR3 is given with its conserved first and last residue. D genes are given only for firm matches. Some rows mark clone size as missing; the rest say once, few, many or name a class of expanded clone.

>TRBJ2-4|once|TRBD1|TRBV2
CASRGDRGFQYF
TGTGCCAGCAGGGGAGACAGGGGTTTTCAGTACTTC
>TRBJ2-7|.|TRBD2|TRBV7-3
CASSQTSGSYEQYF
TGTGCCAGCAGCCAGACTAGCGGGAGTTACGAGCAGTACTTC
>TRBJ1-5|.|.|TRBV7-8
CASSLERGDRGQPQHF
TGTGCCAGCAGCTTAGAGCGCGGGGATCGGGGGCAGCCCCAGCATTTT
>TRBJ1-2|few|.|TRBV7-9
CASSPQGRSGYTF
TGTGCCAGCAGCCCACAGGGAAGGAGTGGCTACACCTTC
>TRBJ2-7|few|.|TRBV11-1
CASSFGLYYEQYF
TGTGCCAGCAGCTTCGGACTTTACTACGAGCAGTACTTC
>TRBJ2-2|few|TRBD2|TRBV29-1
CSVDIRGANTGELFF
TGCAGCGTTGATATTCGGGGGGCGAACACCGGGGAGCTGTTTTTT
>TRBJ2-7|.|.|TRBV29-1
CSVAVTAPPYEQYF
TGCAGCGTTGCCGTAACAGCTCCCCCCTACGAGCAGTACTTC
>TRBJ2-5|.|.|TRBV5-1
CASSLGHAVQETQYF
TGCGCCAGCAGCTTGGGGCATGCAGTACAAGAGACCCAGTACTTC
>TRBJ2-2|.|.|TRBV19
CASSWETGLFF
TGTGCCAGTAGTTGGGAGACAGGGCTGTTTTTT
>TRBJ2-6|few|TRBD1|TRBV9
CASSPRFQGVSGANVLTF
TGTGCCAGCAGCCCCCGATTCCAGGGGGTCTCTGGGGCCAACGTCCTGACTTTC
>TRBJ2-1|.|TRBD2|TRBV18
CASSPLAGNNNEQFF
TGTGCCAGCTCACCACTAGCGGGGAACAACAATGAGCAGTTCTTC
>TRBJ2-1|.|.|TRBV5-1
CASSLGANEQFF
TGCGCCAGCAGCTTGGGTGCCAATGAGCAGTTCTTC
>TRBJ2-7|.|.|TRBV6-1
CASSPTPDKTYEQYF
TGTGCCAGCAGTCCAACTCCCGATAAGACCTACGAGCAGTACTTC
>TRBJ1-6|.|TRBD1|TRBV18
CASSRKGTVSNSPLHF
TGTGCCAGCTCACGTAAGGGGACAGTGTCCAATTCACCCCTCCACTTT
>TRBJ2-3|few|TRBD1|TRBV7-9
CASSLGTGREDTQYF
TGTGCCAGCAGCTTGGGGACAGGAAGGGAAGATACGCAGTATTTT
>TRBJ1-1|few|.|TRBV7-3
CASSLTGDTEAFF
TGTGCCAGCAGCTTAACAGGGGACACTGAAGCTTTCTTT
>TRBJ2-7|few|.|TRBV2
CASRSGRGSYEQYF
TGTGCCAGCAGGAGCGGACGTGGCTCCTACGAGCAGTACTTC
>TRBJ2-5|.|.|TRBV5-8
CASSFRSGISETQYF
TGTGCCAGCAGCTTCAGGTCGGGGATATCAGAGACCCAGTACTTC
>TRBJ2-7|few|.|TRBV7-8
CASSRPSQGSHEQYF
TGTGCCAGCAGCCGACCGTCACAGGGTTCCCACGAGCAGTACTTC
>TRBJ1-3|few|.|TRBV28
CASSGNTIYF
TGTGCCAGCAGCGGCAACACCATATATTTT
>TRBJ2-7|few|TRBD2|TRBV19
CASSISSGLAGGKEQYF
TGTGCCAGTAGTATCTCGTCCGGACTAGCGGGAGGTAAAGAGCAGTACTTC
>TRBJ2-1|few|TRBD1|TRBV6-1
CASSEDGNRGYNEQFF
TGTGCCAGCAGTGAAGATGGAAACAGGGGATACAATGAGCAGTTCTTC
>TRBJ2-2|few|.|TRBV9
CASSVGIGAHTGELFF
TGTGCCAGCAGCGTGGGGATCGGCGCTCACACCGGGGAGCTGTTTTTT
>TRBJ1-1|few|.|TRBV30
CAWSPSRLMNTEAFF
TGTGCCTGGAGCCCATCCCGCCTAATGAACACTGAAGCTTTCTTT
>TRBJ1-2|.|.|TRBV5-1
CASSSEPGWGANYGYTF
TGCGCCAGCAGCTCGGAACCAGGGTGGGGAGCTAACTATGGCTACACCTTC
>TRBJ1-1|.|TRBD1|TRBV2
CASRQGGNTEAFF
TGTGCCAGCCGTCAGGGGGGGAACACTGAAGCTTTCTTT
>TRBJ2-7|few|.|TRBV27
CASSFPGSYEQYF
TGTGCCAGCAGTTTCCCAGGTAGCTACGAGCAGTACTTC
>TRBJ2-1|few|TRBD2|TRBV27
CASFRLAGVAFF
TGTGCCAGCTTTCGGCTAGCGGGAGTTGCGTTCTTC
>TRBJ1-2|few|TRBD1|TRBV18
CASSPSTGTIYGYTF
TGTGCCAGCTCACCTTCGACAGGGACCATATATGGCTACACCTTC
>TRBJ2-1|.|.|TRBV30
CAWSVFRLGTSEQFF
TGTGCCTGGAGTGTATTTCGACTAGGAACAAGCGAGCAGTTCTTC
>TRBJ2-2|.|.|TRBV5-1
CASSLEGGTGPGELFF
TGCGCCAGCAGCTTGGAGGGCGGAACCGGACCCGGGGAGCTGTTTTTT
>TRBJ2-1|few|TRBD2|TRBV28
CASLTSGLTSSYNEQFF
TGTGCCAGCTTGACTAGCGGCCTAACTAGCTCCTACAATGAGCAGTTCTTC
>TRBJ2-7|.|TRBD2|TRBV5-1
CASSLLSGSSYEQYF
TGCGCCAGCAGCTTGCTAAGCGGGAGCTCCTACGAGCAGTACTTC
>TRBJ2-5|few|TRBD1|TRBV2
CASKGTGRGETQYF
TGTGCCAGCAAGGGGACAGGTCGTGGGGAGACCCAGTACTTC
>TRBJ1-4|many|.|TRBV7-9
CASQRATNEKLFF
TGTGCCAGCCAGCGGGCAACTAATGAAAAACTGTTTTTT
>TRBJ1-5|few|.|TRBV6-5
CASSVLPWGNQPQHF
TGTGCCAGCAGTGTGCTCCCGTGGGGCAATCAGCCCCAGCATTTT
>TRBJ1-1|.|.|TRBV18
CASSPLEGGQGTEAFF
TGTGCCAGCTCACCCCTAGAAGGGGGGCAGGGGACTGAAGCTTTCTTT
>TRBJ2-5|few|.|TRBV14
CASSPRQSGGTQYF
TGTGCCAGCAGCCCGAGACAGTCCGGGGGGACCCAGTACTTC
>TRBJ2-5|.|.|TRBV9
CASSVAGGMRETQYF
TGTGCCAGCAGCGTAGCTGGAGGGATGAGGGAGACCCAGTACTTC
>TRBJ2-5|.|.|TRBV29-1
CSVDDSGRSGKETQYF
TGCAGCGTTGATGACAGTGGCAGGTCCGGGAAAGAGACCCAGTACTTC
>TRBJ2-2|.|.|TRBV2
CASSSRERDTGELFF
TGTGCCAGCAGCAGTAGGGAGAGGGACACCGGGGAGCTGTTTTTT
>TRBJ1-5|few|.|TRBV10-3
CAIRMDRLSNQPQHF
TGTGCCATCAGAATGGACAGACTCAGCAATCAGCCCCAGCATTTT
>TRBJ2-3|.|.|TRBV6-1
CASSEGVLTDTQYF
TGTGCCAGCAGTGAAGGGGTCCTCACAGATACGCAGTATTTT
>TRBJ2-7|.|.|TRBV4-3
CASGVPGYEQYF
TGCGCCAGCGGCGTCCCGGGGTACGAGCAGTACTTC
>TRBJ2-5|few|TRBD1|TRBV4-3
CASSQETGWGMETQYF
TGCGCCAGCAGCCAAGAGACAGGGTGGGGAATGGAGACCCAGTACTTC
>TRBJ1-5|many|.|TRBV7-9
CASSLAGQPQHF
TGTGCCAGCAGCTTAGCGGGCCAGCCCCAGCATTTT
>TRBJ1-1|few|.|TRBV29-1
CSVDDGLIGAFF
TGCAGCGTTGACGACGGTTTGATTGGGGCTTTCTTT
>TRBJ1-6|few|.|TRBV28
CASSPTQVRSPLHF
TGTGCCAGCAGTCCCACTCAGGTTCGGTCACCCCTCCACTTT
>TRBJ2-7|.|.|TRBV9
CASSTRDGAYEQYF
TGTGCCAGCAGCACCCGGGACGGCGCCTACGAGCAGTACTTC
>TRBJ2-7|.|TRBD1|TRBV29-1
CSAVTGGYEQYF
TGCAGCGCAGTGACAGGGGGCTACGAGCAGTACTTC
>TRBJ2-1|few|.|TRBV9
CASSVISGSSYNEQFF
TGTGCCAGCAGCGTAATTTCGGGGAGCTCCTACAATGAGCAGTTCTTC
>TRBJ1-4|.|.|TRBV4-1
CASSQGTAATNEKLFF
TGCGCCAGCAGCCAGGGGACTGCTGCAACTAATGAAAAACTGTTTTTT
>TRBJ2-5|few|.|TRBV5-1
CASSLADGGAGTQYF
TGCGCCAGCAGCTTGGCTGATGGAGGGGCCGGGACCCAGTACTTC
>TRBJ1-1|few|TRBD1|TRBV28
CASSPDRGGTEAFF
TGTGCCAGCAGTCCCGACAGGGGGGGCACTGAAGCTTTCTTT
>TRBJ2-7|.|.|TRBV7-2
CASSVPGSPYEQYF
TGTGCCAGCAGCGTTCCCGGGAGCCCCTACGAGCAGTACTTC